The 24 T cell receptor beta chains below all came from one sample that was sequenced in a study of CD8 T cells in Susac syndrome. An input of roughly 0.5 to 1 ug of RNA was subjected to reverse transcription using random hexamers. TCRdb reprocessed the immunoSEQ multiplex PCR reads with MiXCR, giving one entry per CDR3 protein. The sample has about 210,000 distinct CDR3 sequences, 85% to 95% seen once. Sequenced: CD4+ T cells from PBMCs. Receptor source: a human donor with multiple sclerosis.

This chain connects TRBV7-9 to TRBJ2-6; D is possibly TRBD2 (5 bases). The V gene lost 5 bases and the J gene lost 3 bases, with 11 bases spanning the gap. The CDR3 consists of 15 residues. The germline V gene encodes CDR1 SEHNR and CDR2 FQNEAQ (reference sequence). The CDR3 loop reads CASSPTEGGANVLTF. The DNA for the CDR3 is TGTGCCAGCAGCCCTACTGAGGGTGGGGCCAACGTCCTGACTTTC.

The rearrangement uses TRBV3-1 and TRBJ1-1; D is possibly TRBD1 (6 bases). From germline, CDR1 is LGHDT and CDR2 YNNKEL (reference sequence). This CDR3 contains 14 residues. V was clipped by 4 bases and J by 8 bases, with 17 bases between them. In DNA, the CDR3 is TGTGCCAGCAGCCTTATGGGAGGGGGGAACGAAGCTTTCTTT. Translation gives CASSLMGGGNEAFF.

The chain has TRBV11-1 and TRBJ2-7; 7 bases map to TRBD1. The CDR3 consists of 15 residues. Germline V CDR1 and CDR2: SGHAT, FQDESV (reference sequence). The V segment lost 5 bases and the J segment 0 bases; nucleotides outside the gene matches: 7. As DNA, the CDR3 is TGTGCCAGCAGCGTGGACAGGCATCCCTCCTACGAGCAGTACTTC. This encodes CASSVDRHPSYEQYF.

This sequence joins TRBV20-1 and TRBJ1-2; D gene unclear. The CDR3 has 14 residues. Germline loops: CDR1 DFQATT, CDR2 SNEGSKA (reference sequence). Trimming took 0 bases from V and 4 from J, leaving 12 bases between them. CDR3 nucleotides: TGCAGTGCTAGAGACCACCCCACAGTCTATGGCTACACCTTC. Amino acid sequence: CSARDHPTVYGYTF.

The chain has TRBV18 and TRBJ2-3; D is perhaps TRBD2 (6 bases). This CDR3 is 16 amino acids long. Germline V gene sequence: CDR1 KGHSH, CDR2 LQKENI. Trimming took 3 bases from V and 6 from J, leaving 19 bases between them. The CDR3, as DNA: TGTGCCAGCTCACCGAGCTGGGACTCACCCGAGGATACGCAGTATTTT. Residues: CASSPSWDSPEDTQYF.

A single count supports this clonotype. CDR3 loop: CASSYPGAGPDTQYF. DNA of the CDR3: TGTGCCAGCAGTTACCCGGGGGCTGGGCCAGATACGCAGTATTTT. This chain links TRBV6-5 with TRBJ2-3; D may match TRBD1 or TRBD2 (6 bases each). Per the germline V gene, CDR1 is MNHEY and CDR2 is SVGAGI. The CDR3 has 15 amino acids. Trimming removed 2 bases at V and 4 bases at J, with 13 bases between.

V usage is TRBV25-1 and J usage is TRBJ2-1; 12 nucleotides agree with TRBD2. The length of the CDR3 is 16 residues. CDR1 MGHDK and CDR2 SYGVNS come from the germline V gene. Trimming cost V 3 bases and J 10 bases; bases outside gene matches: 10. The CDR3 bases are TGTGCCAGCAGTGATCCGTTTCTAGCGGGGGGGCTGGAGCAGTTCTTC. It codes for CASSDPFLAGGLEQFF.

The V call is TRBV9, the J call TRBJ2-1; D gene unclear. CDR3 length: 13 amino acids. Germline CDR1 SGDLS, CDR2 YYNGEE. V was trimmed by 1 base and J by 9 bases, leaving 11 bases between them. The DNA for the CDR3 is TGTGCCAGCAGCGTACTAACTACGGGTGAGCAGTTCTTC. Translating it yields CASSVLTTGEQFF.

This chain connects TRBV4-1 to TRBJ2-3; TRBD2 matches at 8 bases. The CDR3 consists of 16 residues. With 1 base clipped from V and 1 base from J, the junction kept 4 bases outside the gene matches. CDR1 and CDR2 (germline): MGHRA, YSYEKL. DNA for the CDR3: TGCGCCAGCAGCCAAGGGGAACTAGCGGGCACAGATACGCAGTATTTT. It yields the protein CASSQGELAGTDTQYF.

The chain combines TRBV20-1 with TRBJ1-1, with TRBD1 as a possible D gene (5 bases). The CDR3 consists of 17 residues. The V gene's germline CDR1 is DFQATT and CDR2 SNEGSKA (reference sequence). Trimming removed 4 bases from V and 5 bases from J, with 26 bases in between. The CDR3 reads CSATKGPSRGPQTEAFF. The CDR3 DNA reads as TGCAGTGCTACCAAGGGACCGTCGAGAGGTCCACAAACTGAAGCTTTCTTT.

The J gene is TRBJ1-5, the V gene TRBV11-2; 9 bases align to TRBD1. This CDR3 spans 15 amino acids. J lost 5 bases, V lost 6 bases, and 8 bases had no gene match. Germline CDR1 and CDR2: SGHAT and FQNNGV. CDR3 nucleotide sequence: TGTGCCAGCAGACCGGGACAGGGCGGGGATCAGCCCCAGCATTTT. Residues: CASRPGQGGDQPQHF.

This chain uses TRBV9 with TRBJ1-5; D might be TRBD1 (6 bases). Trimming took 2 bases from V and 6 from J, leaving 12 bases between them. CDR3 length: 14 amino acids. Germline V gene sequence: CDR1 SGDLS, CDR2 YYNGEE. The CDR3 loop is CASSVGGGGQPQHF. The CDR3, as DNA: TGTGCCAGCAGCGTCGGGGGGGGCGGTCAGCCCCAGCATTTT.

V usage is TRBV12-3 or TRBV12-4 and J usage is TRBJ2-5; possible D gene TRBD1, 5 bases. The CDR3 extends over 14 amino acids. V was trimmed by 5 bases and J by 5 bases, leaving 15 bases between them. This CDR3 reads CASSDLRVGETQYF. Here the CDR3 DNA reads TGTGCCAGCAGTGACCTCAGGGTAGGGGAGACCCAGTACTTC.

V usage is TRBV29-1 and J usage is TRBJ1-3; 7 nucleotides line up with TRBD1. The CDR3 has 14 residues. The germline V gene encodes CDR1 SQVTM and CDR2 ANQGSEA. After removal of 6 bases from V and 0 bases from J, the junction contained 5 bases not matched to a gene. Here the CDR3 reads CSVLQGFSGNTIYF. Written as DNA, the CDR3 is TGCAGCGTGTTACAGGGGTTCTCTGGAAACACCATATATTTT.

The V call is TRBV12-3 or TRBV12-4, the J call TRBJ1-1, with D perhaps matching TRBD1 (5 bases). The CDR3 is made up of 13 amino acids. Trimming stripped 6 bases from V and 5 bases from J, with 13 bases between. The CDR3 loop is CASSPGGGTEAFF. For the CDR3, the DNA is TGTGCCAGCAGCCCTGGGGGAGGTACTGAAGCTTTCTTT.

V gene TRBV7-9 combines with J gene TRBJ1-1; D remains unclear. The germline V gene has CDR1 SEHNR and CDR2 FQNEAQ (reference sequence). V was cut by 5 bases and J by 1 base, with 8 bases left in between. CDR3 length equals 13 residues. CDR3 sequence reads: CASSRTSNTEAFF. In DNA, the CDR3 is TGTGCCAGCAGCCGTACTTCGAACACTGAAGCTTTCTTT. The full variable domain, rest sourced from reference TRBV7-9 and TRBJ1-1, is DTGVSQNPRHKITKRGQNVTFRCDPISEHNRLYWYRQTLGQGPEFLTYFQNEAQLEKSRLLSDRFSAERPKGSFSTLEIQRTEQGDSAMYLCASSRTSNTEAFFGQGTRLTVV.

This chain joins TRBV20-1 and TRBJ1-2; 9 nucleotides align to TRBD1. Trimming at V came to 5 bases and at J to 5 bases, leaving 12 bases not matched to a gene. Germline CDR1 is DFQATT and CDR2 is SNEGSKA (reference sequence). The CDR3 consists of 15 residues. The CDR3 here is CSAPPTGTGTYGYTF. The CDR3 nucleotides are TGCAGTGCTCCCCCTACCGGGACAGGGACGTATGGCTACACCTTC.

This chain uses TRBV12-3 or TRBV12-4 with TRBJ2-5; perhaps TRBD2 as D (6 bases). V lost 2 bases and J 5 bases, leaving 12 bases between the germline ends. The CDR3 extends over 14 amino acids. For the CDR3, the DNA is TGTGCCAGCAGTTTAAGGGACTCGGGGGAGACCCAGTACTTC. Its protein product is CASSLRDSGETQYF.

A few counts support this clonotype. The V and J genes are TRBV3-1 and TRBJ2-3; D uncertain. With 2 bases removed from V and 6 bases from J, the gap between germline ends came to 3 bases. The CDR3 consists of 11 residues. Germline V gene lookup returns CDR1 LGHDT and CDR2 YNNKEL (reference sequence). The CDR3: CASSQRDTQYF. The CDR3 nucleotides read TGTGCCAGCAGCCAACGGGATACGCAGTATTTT.

V gene TRBV18 combines with J gene TRBJ2-1; D unclear. Germline V gives CDR1 KGHSH, CDR2 LQKENI. The CDR3 spans 11 residues. Trimming stripped 6 bases from V and 2 bases from J, with 2 bases between. The CDR3 loop reads CASSTYNEQFF. CDR3 DNA: TGTGCCAGCTCCACCTACAATGAGCAGTTCTTC.

The chain carries TRBV7-9 and TRBJ2-7, with 7 bases fitting TRBD1. The V and J ends lost 0 bases and 2 bases, in that order; junction bases with no gene match: 1. This CDR3 region has 14 residues. From germline, CDR1 is SEHNR and CDR2 FQNEAQ (reference sequence). The CDR3 nucleotides are TGTGCCAGCAGCTTAGCACAGGGGCCCTACGAGCAGTACTTC. Translated: CASSLAQGPYEQYF. The full variable domain, with the rest looked up from reference TRBV7-9 and TRBJ2-7, is DTGVSQNPRHKITKRGQNVTFRCDPISEHNRLYWYRQTLGQGPEFLTYFQNEAQLEKSRLLSDRFSAERPKGSFSTLEIQRTEQGDSAMYLCASSLAQGPYEQYFGPGTRLTVT.

The genes are TRBV19 and TRBJ1-2; the D is unclear. The germline gives CDR1 LNHDA, CDR2 SQIVND (reference sequence). The CDR3 is 14 residues long. V gave up 5 bases and J gave up 5 bases, with 15 bases separating them. The CDR3 region is CASSLRAGPYGYTF. The CDR3 DNA reads as TGTGCCAGTAGTCTCAGAGCCGGGCCTTATGGCTACACCTTC.

The V and J genes are TRBV5-1 and TRBJ1-1; D possibly corresponds to TRBD1 (6 bases). The V and J ends lost 0 bases and 2 bases respectively, with 14 bases between them. CDR3 size: 16 residues. The germline V gene has CDR1 SGHRS and CDR2 YFSETQ. The CDR3 loop reads CASSLEPGALNTEAFF. CDR3 in DNA: TGCGCCAGCAGCTTGGAGCCAGGGGCCCTCAACACTGAAGCTTTCTTT. Full variable domain (outside the CDR3, taken from reference TRBV5-1 and TRBJ1-1): KAGVTQTPRYLIKTRGQQVTLSCSPISGHRSVSWYQQTPGQGLQFLFEYFSETQRNKGNFPGRFSGRQFSNSRSEMNVSTLELGDSALYLCASSLEPGALNTEAFFGQGTRLTVV.

This clonotype has only one observation. This sequence joins TRBV1 and TRBJ1-2. TRBV1 is a known pseudogene. The CDR3 is 12 amino acids. In DNA, the CDR3 is TGCACCAGCAGCCTAGCTAACTATGGCTACACCTTC. Protein: CTSSLANYGYTF.